The sequence of this TCR beta chain was determined in a study of T cell changes during pregnancy in multiple sclerosis. TCRdb's table, derived via immunoSEQ multiplex PCR, lists solely in-frame clones and lacks some. The sample gives around 69,000 clones, approximately 90% of which show up once; 2.1% is in the top ten. CDR1 is KGHSH and CDR2 is LQKENI in the germline V gene. The CDR3 sequence is 15 residues long. The ends lost 3 bases at V and 5 bases at J; junction bases unmatched: 7. The genes are TRBV18 and TRBJ2-7, with 10 bases identical to TRBD1. Sequencing was performed on peripheral blood, taken in the second trimester of pregnancy. The clonotype comes from a female donor in good health, enrolled as a control in a pregnancy study. DNA for the CDR3: TGTGCCAGCTCACCTACCGGGACAGGGGCCGACGAGCAGTACTTC. Translation: CASSPTGTGADEQYF.